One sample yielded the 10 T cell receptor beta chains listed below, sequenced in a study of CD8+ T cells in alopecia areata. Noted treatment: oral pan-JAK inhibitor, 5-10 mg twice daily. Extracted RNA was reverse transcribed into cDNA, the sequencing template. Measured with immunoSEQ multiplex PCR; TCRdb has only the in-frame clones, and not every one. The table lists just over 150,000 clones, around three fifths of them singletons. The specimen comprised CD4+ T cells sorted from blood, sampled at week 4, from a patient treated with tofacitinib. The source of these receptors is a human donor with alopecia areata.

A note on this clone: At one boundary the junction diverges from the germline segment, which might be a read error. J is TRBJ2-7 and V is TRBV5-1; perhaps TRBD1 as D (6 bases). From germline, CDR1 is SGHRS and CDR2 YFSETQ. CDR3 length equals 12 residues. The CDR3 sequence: CASSLEGGPLCF. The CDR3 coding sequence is TGCGCCAGCAGCTTGGAAGGGGGACCGCTCTGTTTC.

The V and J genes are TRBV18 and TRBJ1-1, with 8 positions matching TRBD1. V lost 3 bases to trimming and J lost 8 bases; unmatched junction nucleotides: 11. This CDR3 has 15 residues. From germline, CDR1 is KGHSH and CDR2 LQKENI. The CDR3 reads CASSPVTGGEKEAFF. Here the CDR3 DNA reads TGTGCCAGCTCACCGGTTACAGGGGGAGAAAAAGAAGCTTTCTTT. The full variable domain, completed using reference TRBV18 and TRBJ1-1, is NAGVMQNPRHLVRRRGQEARLRCSPMKGHSHVYWYRQLPEEGLKFMVYLQKENIIDESGMPKERFSAEFPKEGPSILRIQQVVRGDSAAYFCASSPVTGGEKEAFFGQGTRLTVV.

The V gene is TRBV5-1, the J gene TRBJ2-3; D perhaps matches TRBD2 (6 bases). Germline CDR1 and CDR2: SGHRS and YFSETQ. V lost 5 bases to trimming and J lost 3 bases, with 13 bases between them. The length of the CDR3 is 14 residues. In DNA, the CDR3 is TGCGCCAGCAGGGTTTCTCGGGGGACAGATACGCAGTATTTT. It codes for CASRVSRGTDTQYF.

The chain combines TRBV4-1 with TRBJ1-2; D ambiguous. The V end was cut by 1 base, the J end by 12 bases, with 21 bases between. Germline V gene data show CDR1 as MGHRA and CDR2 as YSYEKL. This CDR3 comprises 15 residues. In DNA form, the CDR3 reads TGCGCCAGCAGCCAAGGCCGGACGGTTGCGGCGGAAAACACCTTC. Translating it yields CASSQGRTVAAENTF.

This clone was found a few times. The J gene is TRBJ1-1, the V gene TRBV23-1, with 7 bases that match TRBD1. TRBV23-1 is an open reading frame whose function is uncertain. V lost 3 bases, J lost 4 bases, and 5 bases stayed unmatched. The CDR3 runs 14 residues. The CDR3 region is CASSHPRGPTEAFF. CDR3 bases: TGCGCCAGCAGTCACCCGAGGGGGCCCACTGAAGCTTTCTTT.

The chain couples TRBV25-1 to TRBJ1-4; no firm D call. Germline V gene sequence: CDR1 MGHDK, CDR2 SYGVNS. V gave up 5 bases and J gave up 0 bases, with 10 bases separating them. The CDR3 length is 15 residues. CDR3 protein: CASSRGSATNEKLFF. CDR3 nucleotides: TGTGCCAGCAGTCGAGGGAGTGCAACTAATGAAAAACTGTTTTTT.

The CDR3 loop is CASSLEPGQRETQYF. DNA for the CDR3: TGTGCCAGCAGCTTAGAACCGGGACAACGTGAGACCCAGTACTTC. The chain links TRBV7-8 to TRBJ2-5; tentatively, D is TRBD1 (6 bases). The CDR3 runs to 15 residues. Trimming removed 1 base from V and 5 bases from J, with 14 bases in between. Germline CDR1 is SGHVS and CDR2 is FQNEAQ.

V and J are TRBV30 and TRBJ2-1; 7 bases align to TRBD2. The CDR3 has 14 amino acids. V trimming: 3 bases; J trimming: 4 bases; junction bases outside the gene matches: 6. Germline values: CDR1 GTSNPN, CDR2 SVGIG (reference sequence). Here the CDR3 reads CAWRGGSGYNEQFF. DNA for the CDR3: TGTGCCTGGAGGGGTGGTAGCGGGTACAATGAGCAGTTCTTC.

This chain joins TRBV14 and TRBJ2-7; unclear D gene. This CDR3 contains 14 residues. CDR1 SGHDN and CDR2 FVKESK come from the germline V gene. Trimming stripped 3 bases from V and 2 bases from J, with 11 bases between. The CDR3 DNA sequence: TGTGCCAGCAGCCAGGCCCTCCAGACCTACGAGCAGTACTTC. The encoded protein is CASSQALQTYEQYF.

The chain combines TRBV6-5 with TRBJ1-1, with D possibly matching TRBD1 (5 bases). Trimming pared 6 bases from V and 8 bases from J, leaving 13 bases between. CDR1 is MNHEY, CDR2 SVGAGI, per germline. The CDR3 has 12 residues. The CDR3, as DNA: TGTGCCAGCAGAGACGACAGATTCGAAGCTTTCTTT. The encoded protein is CASRDDRFEAFF.